The clone carrying this T cell receptor (beta chain) occurred many times. Its antigen remains unknown. The data originate from a study of shared clonotypes between healthy human individuals. Points from the study as a whole: As a rule, naive subsets had a larger estimated richness than memory subsets.

The germline V gene has CDR1 MNHEY and CDR2 SMNVEV (reference sequence). The CDR3 covers 14 residues. V trimming: 3 bases; J trimming: 6 bases; junction bases outside the gene matches: 7. The sorted-subset replicate PCRs were given about 200 ng DNA, which is 25,000 to 35,000 T cell genomes. Authors' data handling: Filtering of immunoSEQ junctional sequences could not match full-length read filtering. Assay used: immunoSEQ multiplex PCR; TCRdb lists only in-frame clones, some missing. The DNA gave D and trimming, while V, J and clone size come from that table. The data hold about 1 million clones, with 70% to 80% observed a single time.

This sequence was found in a man younger than 35 in good health. The chain employs TRBV27 and TRBJ2-7; TRBD1 agrees at 8 bases. Specimen: memory CD4+ T cells sorted from blood. Subset given: CD45RA-negative fraction. The CDR3 loop is CASSFDRGRGEQYF. For the CDR3, the DNA is TGTGCCAGCAGTTTCGACAGGGGCAGAGGCGAGCAGTACTTC.